The rows below give T cell receptor beta chains drawn from one sample of a study of metastatic and nonmetastatic thyroid tumors. TCRdb used MiXCR to call clones anew from the PCR reads. This sample has roughly 63,000 clones, with about a sixth found just once. The sample taken for sequencing was blood. The receptor source for this set is a male donor with papillary thyroid cancer or a benign thyroid nodule (not recorded which). Some clones in this sample may be carry-over from other donors' samples. The CDR3 runs from the conserved cysteine through the conserved F or W. Fields, in order: clone size, D gene, V gene, J gene, CDR3 protein. A D gene is named only where the DNA matches it firmly. Some rows have no size entry. The others give once, few or many, or a class for an expanded clone.

many,NA,TRBV5-1,TRBJ1-1,CASSREGANTEAFF
many,NA,TRBV6-5,TRBJ2-2,CASSYPEQDLGTGELFF
NA,NA,TRBV6-1,TRBJ2-1,CASSLRGAGNEQFF
many,NA,TRBV19,TRBJ1-2,CASSIDSNGPPIETF
many,NA,TRBV7-9,TRBJ2-5,CASSSGMQTQYF
NA,NA,TRBV25-1,TRBJ1-3,CASSEGGTSGNAIYF
many,NA,TRBV25-1,TRBJ2-1,CASPDCNNEQFF
many,TRBD2,TRBV28,TRBJ2-3,CASSFPGTSGGSTDTQYF
medium-sized,NA,TRBV7-2,TRBJ2-2,CASSLLSGVTGELFF
many,NA,TRBV20-1,TRBJ2-1,CSAPSPRSLYNEQFF
many,NA,TRBV27,TRBJ1-5,CASSFAGDARNQPQHF
many,NA,TRBV5-1,TRBJ2-7,CASSLGDRRTGVYEQYF
many,TRBD2,TRBV5-1,TRBJ2-5,CASRSTSGRAVGTQYF
many,NA,TRBV6-2/TRBV6-3,TRBJ1-2,CASSYFGGEVANYGYTF
many,NA,TRBV2,TRBJ1-2,CASSANRDNYGYTF
many,NA,TRBV6-5,TRBJ1-1,CASSYIRQTNTEAFF
few,NA,TRBV6-1,TRBJ1-5,CASSLGTNQPQHF
many,TRBD1,TRBV11-2,TRBJ2-7,CASSPNRGFEQYF
many,TRBD1,TRBV6-5,TRBJ2-2,CASSYLKQGAPGELFF
many,NA,TRBV2,TRBJ2-1,CSSGHLYNEQFF
few,NA,TRBV12-3/TRBV12-4,TRBJ2-2,CASSSTSRRASWELFF
NA,NA,TRBV20-1,TRBJ2-2,CSARDITATTNTGELFF
NA,NA,TRBV9,TRBJ1-1,CASSAYRLNTEAFF
many,TRBD2,TRBV7-3,TRBJ2-1,CASSLYVGGYNEQFF
many,NA,TRBV11-3,TRBJ1-1,CASSLDGRGGNDEAFF
many,TRBD1,TRBV19,TRBJ1-5,CASSMGGGTQPQHF
many,NA,TRBV25-1,TRBJ1-1,CASSDWSNTEAFF
many,NA,TRBV10-3,TRBJ1-2,CAISPGGDYGYTF
many,NA,TRBV7-7,TRBJ2-5,CASSPGGGTGETQYF
many,NA,TRBV11-1,TRBJ2-1,CASEGAIDEQFF
many,NA,TRBV9,TRBJ2-5,CASSVEGREETQYF
many,NA,TRBV7-3,TRBJ2-1,CASSLRNGEQFF
many,TRBD2,TRBV7-3,TRBJ2-1,CASSLRLAGYDEQFF
many,NA,TRBV9,TRBJ1-3,CASSVKGASGNTIYF
many,TRBD2,TRBV6-1,TRBJ2-2,CASNSLAGGGTGELFF
NA,NA,TRBV27,TRBJ1-6,CASSSKDDSYNSPLSF
many,TRBD1,TRBV12-3/TRBV12-4,TRBJ2-7,CASSTLTGGEHEQYF
many,NA,TRBV7-3,TRBJ2-1,CASSFVGASSYNEQFF
many,NA,TRBV7-9,TRBJ1-1,CASSLDPSLAEAFF
medium-sized,NA,TRBV3-1,TRBJ1-6,CASSLHNSPLHF
many,TRBD1,TRBV6-1,TRBJ2-1,CASSQDGTGRYNEQFF
many,TRBD2,TRBV28,TRBJ2-7,CASTIAGGPYEQYF
NA,TRBD1,TRBV28,TRBJ2-3,CASKQTGSGTDTQYF
many,TRBD1,TRBV19,TRBJ2-7,CASTPGGGLSYEQYF
NA,TRBD1,TRBV6-2/TRBV6-3,TRBJ2-2,CASSKGGSPGELFF
few,NA,TRBV12-3/TRBV12-4,TRBJ2-2,CASSAGTGNTEELFF